A selection of T cell receptor beta chains follows, all from one sample in a study of cytomegalovirus exposure and HLA in healthy donors. Measured with immunoSEQ multiplex PCR; TCRdb has only the in-frame clones, and not every one. This sample's table has about 64,000 clones. The sample taken for sequencing was PBMCs. The receptors were gathered from a woman aged 18-29 years in good health and CMV-seronegative. CDR3s include the opening cysteine and the closing phenylalanine or tryptophan. Each record gives: D gene, J gene, CDR3 length, V gene, CDR3 protein, CDR3 DNA. D genes are given only for firm matches.

D gene: NA
J gene: TRBJ1-1
CDR3 length: 15
V gene: TRBV6-5
CDR3 protein: CASSRSFEVETEAFF
CDR3 DNA: TGTGCCAGCAGCCGGTCTTTCGAAGTCGAGACTGAAGCTTTCTTT

D gene: TRBD1
J gene: TRBJ2-7
CDR3 length: 15
V gene: TRBV5-6
CDR3 protein: CASSLWDRGLDEQYF
CDR3 DNA: TGTGCCAGCAGCTTGTGGGACAGGGGACTCGACGAGCAGTACTTC

D gene: NA
J gene: TRBJ1-4
CDR3 length: 13
V gene: TRBV6-1
CDR3 protein: CASSRGSNEKLFF
CDR3 DNA: TGTGCCAGCAGTCGGGGGTCTAATGAAAAACTGTTTTTT

D gene: TRBD2
J gene: TRBJ2-3
CDR3 length: 15
V gene: TRBV5-6
CDR3 protein: CASSPAGGPSDTQYF
CDR3 DNA: TGTGCCAGCAGCCCGGCGGGGGGGCCATCAGATACGCAGTATTTT

D gene: NA
J gene: TRBJ1-1
CDR3 length: 12
V gene: TRBV29-1
CDR3 protein: CSVEGESTEAFF
CDR3 DNA: TGCAGCGTTGAGGGAGAGAGCACTGAGGCTTTCTTT

D gene: TRBD1
J gene: TRBJ1-1
CDR3 length: 15
V gene: TRBV9
CDR3 protein: CASSVVPADRAGAFF
CDR3 DNA: TGTGCCAGCAGCGTAGTGCCGGCGGACAGGGCGGGCGCTTTCTTT

D gene: TRBD2
J gene: TRBJ2-7
CDR3 length: 17
V gene: TRBV30
CDR3 protein: CAWRGTSGRGSDDEQYF
CDR3 DNA: TGTGCCTGGAGGGGGACTAGCGGGAGGGGGTCCGACGATGAGCAGTACTTC

D gene: NA
J gene: TRBJ1-2
CDR3 length: 16
V gene: TRBV4-1
CDR3 protein: CASSQEAQGRVSGYTF
CDR3 DNA: TGCGCCAGCAGCCAAGAGGCACAGGGAAGGGTCTCTGGCTACACCTTC

D gene: TRBD2
J gene: TRBJ2-3
CDR3 length: 14
V gene: TRBV30
CDR3 protein: CAWDLAGGPDTQYF
CDR3 DNA: TGTGCCTGGGACCTAGCGGGGGGCCCAGATACGCAGTATTTT

D gene: NA
J gene: TRBJ1-6
CDR3 length: 15
V gene: TRBV6-1
CDR3 protein: CASSRGAASNSPLHF
CDR3 DNA: TGTGCCAGCTCCCGGGGGGCCGCGAGTAATTCACCCCTCCACTTT

D gene: TRBD1
J gene: TRBJ1-1
CDR3 length: 14
V gene: TRBV10-3
CDR3 protein: CAISFERGLTEAFF
CDR3 DNA: TGTGCCATCAGCTTCGAAAGGGGGCTGACTGAAGCTTTCTTT

D gene: NA
J gene: TRBJ2-7
CDR3 length: 12
V gene: TRBV30
CDR3 protein: CAWSRSSYEQYF
CDR3 DNA: TGTGCCTGGTCCAGGTCCTCCTACGAGCAGTACTTC

D gene: TRBD1
J gene: TRBJ1-1
CDR3 length: 13
V gene: TRBV2
CDR3 protein: CARTTGANTEAFF
CDR3 DNA: TGTGCCAGGACGACAGGGGCGAACACTGAAGCTTTCTTT

D gene: NA
J gene: TRBJ2-7
CDR3 length: 19
V gene: TRBV5-1
CDR3 protein: CASTAPLQEYQPGVSEQYF
CDR3 DNA: TGCGCCAGCACCGCCCCTCTTCAGGAGTATCAGCCGGGAGTCAGCGAGCAGTACTTC

D gene: TRBD1
J gene: TRBJ2-7
CDR3 length: 14
V gene: TRBV9
CDR3 protein: CASSTGQGLREQYF
CDR3 DNA: TGTGCCAGCAGCACTGGACAGGGGTTGAGGGAGCAGTACTTC

D gene: NA
J gene: TRBJ2-3
CDR3 length: 14
V gene: TRBV7-2
CDR3 protein: CASSPALASDTQYF
CDR3 DNA: TGTGCCAGCAGCCCCGCGTTAGCTTCCGATACGCAGTATTTT

D gene: TRBD1
J gene: TRBJ1-2
CDR3 length: 16
V gene: TRBV4-1
CDR3 protein: CASSQGLGQGNGGYTF
CDR3 DNA: TGCGCCAGCAGCCAAGGTTTAGGACAGGGGAACGGAGGCTACACCTTC

D gene: TRBD2
J gene: TRBJ2-3
CDR3 length: 17
V gene: TRBV15
CDR3 protein: CATSRDLGSGGADTQYF
CDR3 DNA: TGTGCCACCAGCAGAGACCTCGGCTCCGGGGGGGCAGATACGCAGTATTTT

D gene: NA
J gene: TRBJ2-3
CDR3 length: 15
V gene: TRBV9
CDR3 protein: CASSVVFDRGDTQYF
CDR3 DNA: TGTGCCAGCAGCGTAGTTTTTGATCGAGGAGATACGCAGTATTTT

D gene: TRBD1
J gene: TRBJ1-3
CDR3 length: 18
V gene: TRBV25-1
CDR3 protein: CASSGVTGGSGSGNTIYF
CDR3 DNA: TGTGCCAGCAGTGGCGTGACAGGGGGCAGCGGCTCTGGAAACACCATATATTTT

D gene: NA
J gene: TRBJ2-7
CDR3 length: 13
V gene: TRBV5-6
CDR3 protein: CASSLGGYYEQYF
CDR3 DNA: TGTGCCAGCAGCTTAGGAGGGTACTACGAGCAGTACTTC

D gene: NA
J gene: TRBJ1-1
CDR3 length: 19
V gene: TRBV19
CDR3 protein: CASSPPTVLLRGTNTEAFF
CDR3 DNA: TGTGCCAGTAGCCCTCCAACGGTCCTCCTTCGGGGTACGAACACTGAAGCTTTCTTT

D gene: NA
J gene: TRBJ1-5
CDR3 length: 15
V gene: TRBV6-1
CDR3 protein: CASSEAAVYNQPQHF
CDR3 DNA: TGTGCCAGCAGTGAAGCCGCGGTGTACAATCAGCCCCAGCATTTT

D gene: NA
J gene: TRBJ2-7
CDR3 length: 15
V gene: TRBV9
CDR3 protein: CASSAGGGRTYEQYF
CDR3 DNA: TGTGCCAGCAGCGCAGGAGGAGGTCGGACCTACGAGCAGTACTTC

D gene: TRBD2
J gene: TRBJ2-3
CDR3 length: 18
V gene: TRBV19
CDR3 protein: CASSLPEGGSGITDTQYF
CDR3 DNA: TGTGCCAGTAGTCTCCCCGAGGGGGGTAGCGGGATCACAGATACGCAGTATTTT

D gene: TRBD1
J gene: TRBJ2-7
CDR3 length: 13
V gene: TRBV25-1
CDR3 protein: CASSGGQAYEQYF
CDR3 DNA: TGTGCCAGCAGTGGGGGACAGGCCTACGAGCAGTACTTC

D gene: TRBD1
J gene: TRBJ1-3
CDR3 length: 18
V gene: TRBV14
CDR3 protein: CAIPGGDRAPSSGNTIYF
CDR3 DNA: TGTGCCATCCCGGGGGGGGACAGGGCTCCGAGCTCTGGAAACACCATATATTTT

D gene: TRBD1
J gene: TRBJ1-1
CDR3 length: 12
V gene: TRBV6-5
CDR3 protein: CASTRGTGEAFF
CDR3 DNA: TGTGCCAGCACCCGGGGGACAGGTGAAGCTTTCTTT

D gene: TRBD2
J gene: TRBJ2-5
CDR3 length: 14
V gene: TRBV15
CDR3 protein: CATSRVGGRETQYF
CDR3 DNA: TGTGCCACCAGCAGAGTGGGAGGGAGGGAGACCCAGTACTTC

D gene: NA
J gene: TRBJ2-5
CDR3 length: 15
V gene: TRBV11-1
CDR3 protein: CASSLGTLRQETQYF
CDR3 DNA: TGTGCCAGCAGCTTAGGCACTCTCCGGCAAGAGACCCAGTACTTC

D gene: NA
J gene: TRBJ2-7
CDR3 length: 13
V gene: TRBV18
CDR3 protein: CASSGLAIDEQYF
CDR3 DNA: TGTGCCAGCTCGGGTCTAGCTATCGACGAGCAGTACTTC

D gene: NA
J gene: TRBJ2-2
CDR3 length: 16
V gene: TRBV29-1
CDR3 protein: CSVAGGREREGGELFF
CDR3 DNA: TGCAGCGTTGCAGGGGGCCGGGAAAGGGAGGGCGGGGAGCTGTTTTTT

D gene: TRBD2
J gene: TRBJ2-7
CDR3 length: 17
V gene: TRBV30
CDR3 protein: CAWGRQTSGTSRYEQYF
CDR3 DNA: TGTGCCTGGGGGCGCCAAACTTCCGGGACTAGCCGCTACGAGCAGTACTTC

D gene: NA
J gene: TRBJ2-5
CDR3 length: 14
V gene: TRBV19
CDR3 protein: CASSLPGAPETQYF
CDR3 DNA: TGTGCCAGTAGTCTCCCGGGAGCCCCAGAGACCCAGTACTTC

D gene: TRBD2
J gene: TRBJ2-3
CDR3 length: 16
V gene: TRBV5-1
CDR3 protein: CASRLLATKGADTQYF
CDR3 DNA: TGCGCCAGCAGACTACTAGCGACCAAGGGCGCAGATACGCAGTATTTT

D gene: TRBD2
J gene: TRBJ2-5
CDR3 length: 15
V gene: TRBV11-3
CDR3 protein: CASSVGRAGGETQYF
CDR3 DNA: TGTGCCAGCAGCGTCGGGAGGGCCGGGGGAGAGACCCAGTACTTC

D gene: TRBD2
J gene: TRBJ2-3
CDR3 length: 17
V gene: TRBV5-6
CDR3 protein: CASSAETSGRPTDTQYF
CDR3 DNA: TGTGCCAGCAGCGCGGAAACTAGCGGGAGACCCACAGATACGCAGTATTTT

D gene: TRBD1
J gene: TRBJ2-7
CDR3 length: 15
V gene: TRBV5-6
CDR3 protein: CASSLRGPYSYEQYF
CDR3 DNA: TGTGCCAGCAGCTTAAGGGGGCCTTACTCCTACGAGCAGTACTTC

D gene: NA
J gene: TRBJ2-7
CDR3 length: 12
V gene: TRBV30
CDR3 protein: CAWSKQGYEQYF
CDR3 DNA: TGTGCCTGGAGTAAACAGGGCTACGAGCAGTACTTC

D gene: NA
J gene: TRBJ1-4
CDR3 length: 16
V gene: TRBV15
CDR3 protein: CASSVSGVGSNEKLFF
CDR3 DNA: TGTGCCAGCAGCGTCTCCGGGGTGGGATCTAATGAAAAACTGTTTTTT

D gene: NA
J gene: TRBJ1-1
CDR3 length: 16
V gene: TRBV5-1
CDR3 protein: CASMVGAELMNTEAFF
CDR3 DNA: TGCGCCAGCATGGTGGGGGCCGAATTAATGAACACTGAAGCTTTCTTT

D gene: NA
J gene: TRBJ2-3
CDR3 length: 14
V gene: TRBV30
CDR3 protein: CAWSVGGITDTQYF
CDR3 DNA: TGTGCCTGGAGTGTAGGAGGGATCACAGATACGCAGTATTTT

D gene: NA
J gene: TRBJ2-7
CDR3 length: 12
V gene: TRBV5-1
CDR3 protein: CASSPGSYEQYF
CDR3 DNA: TGCGCCAGCAGCCCTGGGAGTTACGAGCAGTACTTC

D gene: TRBD1
J gene: TRBJ1-1
CDR3 length: 14
V gene: TRBV5-1
CDR3 protein: CASSRTGGNTEAFF
CDR3 DNA: TGCGCCAGCAGCCGGACAGGGGGTAACACTGAAGCTTTCTTT

D gene: NA
J gene: TRBJ2-2
CDR3 length: 14
V gene: TRBV18
CDR3 protein: CASSQGANTGELFF
CDR3 DNA: TGTGCCAGCTCACAAGGGGCCAACACCGGGGAGCTGTTTTTT